This entry concerns a single T cell receptor beta chain. The table came from immunoSEQ multiplex PCR; TCRdb's copy has only in-frame clones and leaves some out. The table has 130,000 or so clones, less than 95% seen once. The CDR3 contains 14 residues. V lost 2 bases, J lost 1 base, and 8 bases lay in between. Germline CDR1 MNHEY, CDR2 SVGEGT. These data come from a study of T cell responses to AZD1222 COVID-19 vaccine. Sequences were derived from peripheral blood, sampled on day 0 of AZD1222 vaccination. The chain employs TRBV6-2 or TRBV6-3 and TRBJ2-5, with D possibly called TRBD1 or TRBD2 (5 bases each). This TCR was recovered from an adult in good health. The CDR3 nucleotides read TGTGCCAGCAGTTACGCCGGGACCCAAGAGACCCAGTACTTC. This gives the protein CASSYAGTQETQYF.